These T cell receptor beta chains were read from a single sample in a study of control samples from healthy donors and cancer patients. Repertoires were generated with immunoSEQ multiplex PCR, while TCRdb's copy carries only in-frame clones and drops some. The repertoire holds about 140,000 clones, with 75% to 95% as singletons. Source material: blood. The receptors were sampled from a man between 18 and 35 years old in good health. Both conserved end residues are part of each CDR3. The D gene is left open where the match is weak. Expanded clones get a size class; other rows say once, few or many, or leave the size out.

D gene: NA; clone size: NA; V gene: TRBV2; J gene: TRBJ1-6; CDR3 protein: CASRDRARGIWNSPLHF; CDR3 DNA: TGTGCCAGCAGGGACCGAGCTAGGGGGATCTGGAATTCACCCCTCCACTTT
D gene: TRBD1; clone size: NA; V gene: TRBV4-2; J gene: TRBJ1-5; CDR3 protein: CASSQEGDRGLRHF; CDR3 DNA: TGTGCCAGCAGCCAAGAAGGGGACAGGGGTTTGAGGCATTTT
D gene: NA; clone size: NA; V gene: TRBV5-5; J gene: TRBJ1-2; CDR3 protein: CASSLFGGFDYGYTF; CDR3 DNA: TGTGCCAGCAGCTTGTTTGGAGGATTTGACTATGGCTACACCTTC
D gene: NA; clone size: NA; V gene: TRBV5-4; J gene: TRBJ2-2; CDR3 protein: CASSLPERRTNTGELFF; CDR3 DNA: TGTGCCAGCAGCTTGCCCGAGCGGAGAACCAACACCGGGGAGCTGTTTTTT
D gene: NA; clone size: NA; V gene: TRBV3-1/TRBV3-2; J gene: TRBJ2-1; CDR3 protein: CASSQVGLASNEQFF; CDR3 DNA: TGTGCCAGCAGCCAAGTAGGGCTAGCGAGTAATGAGCAGTTCTTC
D gene: NA; clone size: NA; V gene: TRBV28; J gene: TRBJ1-2; CDR3 protein: CASSSLIRGNYGYTF; CDR3 DNA: TGTGCCAGCAGTTCTTTAATCAGGGGAAACTATGGCTACACCTTC
D gene: TRBD1; clone size: few; V gene: TRBV4-2; J gene: TRBJ1-1; CDR3 protein: CASSQGGGLTEAFF; CDR3 DNA: TGTGCCAGCAGCCAAGGAGGGGGCTTGACTGAAGCTTTCTTT
D gene: NA; clone size: NA; V gene: TRBV7-2; J gene: TRBJ1-2; CDR3 protein: CASTWVGGDYYGYTF; CDR3 DNA: TGTGCCAGCACCTGGGTAGGGGGGGATTACTATGGCTACACCTTC
D gene: NA; clone size: NA; V gene: TRBV19; J gene: TRBJ1-4; CDR3 protein: CASGPPGVEKLFF; CDR3 DNA: TGTGCCAGTGGGCCACCAGGGGTCGAAAAACTGTTTTTT
D gene: TRBD2; clone size: NA; V gene: TRBV7-3; J gene: TRBJ2-7; CDR3 protein: CASSLIAGGPYEQYF; CDR3 DNA: TGTGCCAGCAGCTTAATAGCGGGGGGGCCCTACGAGCAGTACTTC
D gene: NA; clone size: NA; V gene: TRBV7-3; J gene: TRBJ1-1; CDR3 protein: CASSLVSDSPTAFF; CDR3 DNA: TGTGCCAGCAGCTTAGTCTCCGATAGCCCCACGGCTTTCTTT
D gene: NA; clone size: NA; V gene: TRBV29-1; J gene: TRBJ1-5; CDR3 protein: CSVETDRRPSSGDQPQHF; CDR3 DNA: TGCAGCGTTGAGACCGACAGACGGCCCTCCAGCGGCGATCAGCCCCAGCATTTT